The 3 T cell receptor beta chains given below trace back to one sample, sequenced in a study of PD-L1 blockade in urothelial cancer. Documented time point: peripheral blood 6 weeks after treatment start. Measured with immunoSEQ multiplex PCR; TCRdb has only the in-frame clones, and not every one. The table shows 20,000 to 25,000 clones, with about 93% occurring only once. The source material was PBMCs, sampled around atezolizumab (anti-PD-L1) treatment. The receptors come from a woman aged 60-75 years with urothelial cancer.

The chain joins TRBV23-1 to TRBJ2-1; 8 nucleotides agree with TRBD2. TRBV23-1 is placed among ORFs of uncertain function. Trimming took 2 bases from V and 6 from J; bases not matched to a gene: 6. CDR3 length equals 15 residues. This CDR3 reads CASSQAGGESNEQFF. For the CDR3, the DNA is TGCGCCAGCAGTCAAGCGGGAGGTGAGTCCAATGAGCAGTTCTTC.

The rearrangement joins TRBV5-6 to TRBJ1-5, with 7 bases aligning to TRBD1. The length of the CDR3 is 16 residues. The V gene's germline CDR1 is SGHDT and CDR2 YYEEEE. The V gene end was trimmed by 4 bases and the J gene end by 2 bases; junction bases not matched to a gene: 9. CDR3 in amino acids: CASSPNTGAGNQPQHF. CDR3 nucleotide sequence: TGTGCCAGCAGCCCCAACACAGGGGCGGGCAATCAGCCCCAGCATTTT.

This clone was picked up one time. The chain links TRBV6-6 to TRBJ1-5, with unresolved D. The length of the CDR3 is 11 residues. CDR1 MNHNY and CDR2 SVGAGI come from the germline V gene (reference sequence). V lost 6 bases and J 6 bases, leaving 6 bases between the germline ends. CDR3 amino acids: CASRSFQPQHF. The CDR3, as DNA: TGTGCCAGCAGATCCTTTCAGCCCCAGCATTTT.